This T cell receptor (beta chain) originates from a study of identical twins. Study-level findings and limits: Excess sharing by twins proved weaker in beta out-of-frame sequences. Those out-of-frame alpha sequences shared by twins showed an excess of low generation probability.

TCRdb reanalysed the 5' RACE reads using MiXCR and keeps one entry per CDR3 protein. The data hold a few hundred thousand distinct CDR3 sequences, with roughly an eighth observed a single time. This clonotype was observed many times. Its antigen is currently unknown. V gave up 0 bases and J gave up 3 bases; unmatched junction bases: 9. Germline V CDR1 and CDR2: SGHRS, YFSETQ. The CDR3 has 16 residues. The sample also formed part of further work on yellow fever vaccine responses in identical twins.

The receptor was derived from a woman aged 18-29 years in good health. The gene calls are TRBV5-1 and TRBJ2-7; 7 positions agree with TRBD2. Source material: CD4+ T cells sorted from blood. CDR3 amino acids: CASSLERLANNYEQYF. As DNA, the CDR3 is TGCGCCAGCAGCTTGGAACGACTAGCCAATAACTACGAGCAGTACTTC.